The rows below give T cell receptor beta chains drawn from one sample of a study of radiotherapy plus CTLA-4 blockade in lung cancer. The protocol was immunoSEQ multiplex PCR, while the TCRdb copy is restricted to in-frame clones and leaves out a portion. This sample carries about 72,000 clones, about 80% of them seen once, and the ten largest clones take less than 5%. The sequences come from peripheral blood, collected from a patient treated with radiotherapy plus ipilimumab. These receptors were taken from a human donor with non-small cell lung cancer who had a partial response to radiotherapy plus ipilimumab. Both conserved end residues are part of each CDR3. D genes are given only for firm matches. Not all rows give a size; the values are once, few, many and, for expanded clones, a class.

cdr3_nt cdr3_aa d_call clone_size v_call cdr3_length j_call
TGCGCCAGCAGCTTGGTTGCGGGAGGGCCCGTAGAGACCCAGTACTTC CASSLVAGGPVETQYF TRBD2 NA TRBV5-1 16 TRBJ2-5
TGTGCCAGCAGCCAAGGGCTAGCGGGAGAGGCAGACGGGGAGCTGTTTTTT CASSQGLAGEADGELFF TRBD2 NA TRBV4-2 17 TRBJ2-2
TGTGCCAGCAGTTACGGGGGACTAGCGAAAGAGACCCAGTACTTC CASSYGGLAKETQYF TRBD2 NA TRBV6-6 15 TRBJ2-5
TGTGCCAGCAGCAACACCATAGAGGGACAGGGAAGCGGGGAGCTGTTTTTT CASSNTIEGQGSGELFF TRBD1 NA TRBV7-9 17 TRBJ2-2
TGTGCCAGTAGGAACGGAGTCCATTCACCCCTCCACTTT CASRNGVHSPLHF NA few TRBV19 13 TRBJ1-6
TGTGCCAGCAGCGAGCCACAGGGAAATGAGCAGTTCTTC CASSEPQGNEQFF NA NA TRBV9 13 TRBJ2-1
TGTGCCAGCAGTCTGGGACTAGCGGGGTCTTACGAGCAGTACTTC CASSLGLAGSYEQYF TRBD2 NA TRBV6-6 15 TRBJ2-7
TGTGCCAGCAGCTTGGCGGGATGGGAGACCCAGTACTTC CASSLAGWETQYF NA NA TRBV5-4 13 TRBJ2-5
TGTGCCAGCAGTTCTCCTTATGGCTACACCTTC CASSSPYGYTF NA NA TRBV28 11 TRBJ1-2
TGTGCCAGCAGTGAAGGGACAGTAAGGAGTAAAGCTTTCTTT CASSEGTVRSKAFF NA NA TRBV2 14 TRBJ1-1
TGTGCCAGCACCCCCTCGTTAGCGGGAGGGGGGGAGCAGTACTTC CASTPSLAGGGEQYF TRBD2 NA TRBV7-2 15 TRBJ2-7
TGTGCCAGCAGCCTGGACCCGGGGGAGACCCAGTACTTC CASSLDPGETQYF NA NA TRBV6-1 13 TRBJ2-5
TGTGCCATCAGTACCCTCACAAACAGGGACGAGCAGTACTTC CAISTLTNRDEQYF NA few TRBV6-1 14 TRBJ2-7
TGTGCCAGCAGCTTGGCCCAGGGACAGGGCACCCGGGAGCAGTACTTC CASSLAQGQGTREQYF TRBD1 NA TRBV5-4 16 TRBJ2-7
TGTGCCTGGGGCGTACAGGGGCCCGACGAGCAGTACTTC CAWGVQGPDEQYF TRBD1 NA TRBV30 13 TRBJ2-7
TGTGCCAGCAGCCTACTTAGTATGCAGGCGAATGGCTACACCTTC CASSLLSMQANGYTF NA NA TRBV7-2 15 TRBJ1-2
TGTGCCAGCTCCCAGGGGTCGATCCAAGAGACCCAGTACTTC CASSQGSIQETQYF NA NA TRBV18 14 TRBJ2-5
TGCAGCGTTGAAGATCACCAGCGATCCTCTGGGGCCAACGTCCTGACTTTC CSVEDHQRSSGANVLTF NA NA TRBV29-1 17 TRBJ2-6
TGCGCCAGCATCCTCGGACAACCGAACACCGGGGAGCTGTTTTTT CASILGQPNTGELFF NA NA TRBV23-1 15 TRBJ2-2
TGCGCCAGCAGCTTGCGACTAGCGGGACTTGGATCCTACGAGCAGTACTTC CASSLRLAGLGSYEQYF TRBD2 few TRBV5-1 17 TRBJ2-7
TGTGCCAGCAGCTTACAGGGGGCCACCGGGGAGCTGTTTTTT CASSLQGATGELFF TRBD1 few TRBV7-9 14 TRBJ2-2
TGTGCCAGCAGTGAAACAGGGTTAGGAAATGAGCAGTTCTTC CASSETGLGNEQFF NA NA TRBV6-1 14 TRBJ2-1
TGTGCCAGCGGGGACACATCCGCCCCCTACGAGCAGTACTTC CASGDTSAPYEQYF NA NA TRBV28 14 TRBJ2-7
TGTGCCAGCAGCCTAATGGGACAGGGCTTGGAGACCCAGTACTTC CASSLMGQGLETQYF TRBD1 NA TRBV7-3 15 TRBJ2-5
TGTGCCAGCAGCCCAGGGACTGCCGCCAATGAGCAGTTCTTC CASSPGTAANEQFF NA NA TRBV7-3 14 TRBJ2-1
TGTGCCAGCAGCCCGACCTCTAGCGGGGGATACGAGCAGTACTTC CASSPTSSGGYEQYF TRBD2 NA TRBV7-9 15 TRBJ2-7
TGCGCCAGCAGTTTTAGCGAGGGCAGCGGGGAGCTGTTTTTT CASSFSEGSGELFF NA NA TRBV5-1 14 TRBJ2-2
TGCGCCAGCAGCTCAGGGACTAGCTCCTACAATGAGCAGTTCTTC CASSSGTSSYNEQFF TRBD2 NA TRBV5-1 15 TRBJ2-1
TGTGCCAGCAGCTTAGCGGGAACCACAGGGTCGGGCACCGGGGAGCTGTTTTTT CASSLAGTTGSGTGELFF NA NA TRBV7-6 18 TRBJ2-2
TGTGCCAGCATCGCGGGAGGGCCGATAGATACGCAGTATTTT CASIAGGPIDTQYF TRBD2 NA TRBV6-1 14 TRBJ2-3
TGTGCCAGCGGACTCATGAACACTGAAGCTTTCTTT CASGLMNTEAFF NA once TRBV27 12 TRBJ1-1
TGCGCCAGCAGCTCTGGACTAGCGGATAGCACAGATACGCAGTATTTT CASSSGLADSTDTQYF TRBD2 NA TRBV5-1 16 TRBJ2-3
TGTGCCAGCAGCTTAGGGACTAGTGGAAACATTCAGTACTTC CASSLGTSGNIQYF TRBD2 NA TRBV7-8 14 TRBJ2-4
TGTGCCAGCAGTTTGAAACAGGGGAGTCACGAGCAGTACTTC CASSLKQGSHEQYF TRBD1 NA TRBV28 14 TRBJ2-7
TGTGCCAGCAGCTTGCGGGGGCCCCAGCATTTT CASSLRGPQHF NA NA TRBV7-9 11 TRBJ1-5
TGTGCCAGCAGCCTGACAGGGGTGGACTACGAGCAGTACTTC CASSLTGVDYEQYF TRBD1 NA TRBV7-8 14 TRBJ2-7
TGTGCCAGCAGTGAAGAGACGGGAGTATCCTACAATGAGCAGTTCTTC CASSEETGVSYNEQFF NA NA TRBV2 16 TRBJ2-1
TGTGCCAGCAGTTCTCAGGGGTCGGGAAACATTCAGTACTTC CASSSQGSGNIQYF NA NA TRBV28 14 TRBJ2-4
TGTGCCAGCATACGGGGAGGATCCTACAATGAGCAGTTCTTC CASIRGGSYNEQFF NA NA TRBV6-1 14 TRBJ2-1
TGTGCCAGCAGCTTCGCGACATATGACCAAGAGACCCAGTACTTC CASSFATYDQETQYF NA NA TRBV5-8 15 TRBJ2-5
TGTGCCAGCAGCCAGCAACCCGGGGTCGGTTCACCCCTCCACTTT CASSQQPGVGSPLHF NA NA TRBV7-8 15 TRBJ1-6
TGTGCCAGCAGAAGGACTAGCGTAGAAGAGACCCAGTACTTC CASRRTSVEETQYF TRBD2 NA TRBV6-1 14 TRBJ2-5
TGTGCCACCAGCGGGACAGGGATGGGTTACGAGCAGTACTTC CATSGTGMGYEQYF TRBD1 NA TRBV15 14 TRBJ2-7
TGTGCCAGCAGTGACCGCGCCCGGGAGACCCAGTACTTC CASSDRARETQYF NA NA TRBV6-1 13 TRBJ2-5
TGTGCCAGTAGCCTGGGTGGGACTAGCGGCACAGATACGCAGTATTTT CASSLGGTSGTDTQYF TRBD2 NA TRBV19 16 TRBJ2-3
TGCGCCAGCAGCCAAGATCCTAACACGACAGGGAGAAATGAAAAACTGTTTTTT CASSQDPNTTGRNEKLFF TRBD1 NA TRBV4-1 18 TRBJ1-4
TGTGCCAGCAGCTTGGGACAGGGGCTGAGCTACACCTTC CASSLGQGLSYTF TRBD1 NA TRBV2 13 TRBJ1-2
TGTGCCAGCAGCCAAGATGGGGGGGCGGGGGGTGAAAAACTGTTTTTT CASSQDGGAGGEKLFF NA NA TRBV4-2 16 TRBJ1-4
TGTGCCAGCAGCGTGACACCACAAATCTCTGGAAACACCATATATTTT CASSVTPQISGNTIYF NA NA TRBV9 16 TRBJ1-3
TGTGCCAGCAGCTTAGATCGAGTGAACACTGAAGCTTTCTTT CASSLDRVNTEAFF NA NA TRBV11-2 14 TRBJ1-1
TGTGCCAGCAGTTTCCAGGGTCAAAATCAGCCCCAGCATTTT CASSFQGQNQPQHF NA few TRBV27 14 TRBJ1-5